Following are 24 T cell receptor beta chains from one sample sequenced in a study of cytomegalovirus exposure and HLA in healthy donors. This PCR relied on a set of 60 Vbeta primers and 13 Jbeta primers. Sequencing used immunoSEQ multiplex PCR; TCRdb keeps in-frame clones, though not all of them. Here the sample spans 200,000 to 250,000 clones, about four fifths being singletons. Sequenced sample: PBMCs. All receptors come from a woman between 50 and 59 years old in good health and CMV-seropositive.

The chain links TRBV4-3 to TRBJ1-5; TRBD1 matches at 7 bases. Trimming took 0 bases from V and 2 from J; bases not matched to a gene: 10. Germline CDR1 and CDR2: LGHNA and YSLEER. The CDR3 has 18 residues. CDR3 region: CASSQDLSGGLRNQPQHF. The CDR3 coding sequence is TGCGCCAGCAGCCAAGATCTGTCAGGGGGTTTACGCAATCAGCCCCAGCATTTT.

The rearrangement joins TRBV5-8 to TRBJ1-3, with 8 bases fitting TRBD1. The CDR3 contains 14 residues. Germline CDR1 and CDR2: SGHTS and YDEGEE. V lost 6 bases, J lost 3 bases, and 5 bases stayed unmatched. The chain's CDR3 is CASIRQGSGNTIYF. For the CDR3, the DNA is TGTGCCAGCATCCGACAGGGGAGTGGAAACACCATATATTTT.

This clone was detected only a few times. The chain recombines TRBV28 with TRBJ1-6; D may be TRBD1 (5 bases). V was pared by 0 bases and J by 9 bases, with 12 bases between. CDR3 size: 15 residues. The V gene's germline CDR1 is MDHEN and CDR2 SYDVKM. In DNA, the CDR3 is TGTGCCAGCAGTTTATGGGGGACTCAGAGTTCACCCCTCCACTTT. Protein product: CASSLWGTQSSPLHF.

This clone was seen only once. This chain uses TRBV4-1 with TRBJ2-7; D gene ambiguous. The length of the CDR3 is 14 residues. Trimming shortened V by 1 base and J by 4 bases, and 11 bases separated the two germline ends. Germline V gene sequence: CDR1 MGHRA, CDR2 YSYEKL. Here the CDR3 reads CASSQGFVRYEQYF. The CDR3 DNA reads TGCGCCAGCAGCCAAGGGTTCGTACGGTACGAGCAGTACTTC.

This clone appeared a single time. The chain is built from TRBV7-9 and TRBJ1-2; a possible D gene is TRBD1 (6 bases). Germline CDR1 and CDR2: SEHNR and FQNEAQ (reference sequence). Between the trimmed V and J ends, which lost 5 bases and 3 bases, there was a span of 10 bases. The CDR3 is 13 residues long. The CDR3 DNA reads as TGTGCCAGCAGCCCGAGGACAGACTATGGCTACACCTTC. This codes for CASSPRTDYGYTF.

This clone was recorded once. The chain recombines TRBV28 with TRBJ1-6, with D possibly TRBD1 on 6 matching bases. The germline CDR1 and CDR2 sequences are MDHEN and SYDVKM. The length of the CDR3 is 16 residues. V was clipped by 5 bases and J by 8 bases, with 19 bases between them. The CDR3 here is CASSIPLGQGYSPLHF. Written as DNA, the CDR3 is TGTGCCAGCAGTATACCACTGGGGCAGGGGTATTCACCCCTCCACTTT.

This clone was counted between two and nine times. The gene calls are TRBV4-3 and TRBJ2-3; 14 bases fit TRBD2. J was trimmed by 5 bases and V by 4 bases; bases with no gene match: 5. The CDR3 extends over 16 amino acids. Germline V gives CDR1 LGHNA, CDR2 YSLEER. Written as DNA, the CDR3 is TGCGCCAGCAGCCTCGGGACTAGCGGGGGAATAGATACGCAGTATTTT. Translation gives CASSLGTSGGIDTQYF.

The J gene is TRBJ1-3, the V gene TRBV7-9; no definite D call. CDR3 size: 14 residues. The ends were cut back, 4 bases at V and 3 bases at J, with 10 bases in the middle. In germline, CDR1 is SEHNR, CDR2 FQNEAQ (reference sequence). DNA of the CDR3: TGTGCCAGCAGCTCACCGGTTCTTGGAAACACCATATATTTT. Translation: CASSSPVLGNTIYF.

The V and J genes are TRBV5-1 and TRBJ1-1; a weak D match, TRBD1 (5 bases). Trimming cost V 6 bases and J 1 base, with 16 bases left between them. The CDR3 contains 15 residues. Germline assignment: CDR1 SGHRS and CDR2 YFSETQ. The CDR3 DNA reads as TGCGCCAGCACCCATGTGGGGCTGGGGAACACTGAAGCTTTCTTT. Encoded protein: CASTHVGLGNTEAFF.

This clone has more than one count but fewer than ten. Other DNA sequences in this specimen translate into the identical CDR3. The chain links TRBV7-9 to TRBJ1-2, with D maybe TRBD1 (6 bases). V lost 6 bases, J lost 2 bases, and 10 bases lay in between. The CDR3 covers 13 residues. The germline CDR1 and CDR2 sequences are SEHNR and FQNEAQ (reference sequence). The CDR3 region is CASSFGQNYGYTF. CDR3 nucleotides: TGTGCCAGCAGTTTCGGACAGAACTATGGCTACACCTTC.

The chain carries TRBV30 and TRBJ1-1; D is ambiguous. Germline V gene lookup returns CDR1 GTSNPN and CDR2 SVGIG (reference sequence). The CDR3 extends over 13 amino acids. V was trimmed by 0 bases and J by 1 base, leaving 6 bases between them. CDR3 sequence (DNA): TGTGCCTGGAGTGTACGGGGGAACACTGAAGCTTTCTTT. The encoded protein is CAWSVRGNTEAFF.

The chain joins TRBV9 to TRBJ1-3; D may be TRBD1 (5 bases). V was cut by 4 bases and J by 2 bases, with 22 bases left in between. This CDR3 has 18 residues. The germline gives CDR1 SGDLS, CDR2 YYNGEE. The CDR3 loop reads CASSPEWGGGQAGNTIYF. Here the CDR3 DNA reads TGTGCCAGCAGCCCCGAGTGGGGGGGAGGTCAAGCTGGAAACACCATATATTTT. Together with reference TRBV9 and TRBJ1-3, the CDR3 gives the full variable domain: DSGVTQTPKHLITATGQRVTLRCSPRSGDLSVYWYQQSLDQGLQFLIQYYNGEERAKGNILERFSAQQFPDLHSELNLSSLELGDSALYFCASSPEWGGGQAGNTIYFGEGSWLTVV.

This clone has just a few counts. The sample has other DNA sequences that encode this CDR3 too. J is TRBJ1-3 and V is TRBV7-2; no definite D call. The germline V and J ends were trimmed by 1 base and 0 bases, with 4 bases remaining between them. The CDR3 is 14 residues long. Germline V lookup: CDR1 SGHTA, CDR2 FQGNSA. CDR3: CASSLDSSGNTIYF. CDR3 DNA sequence: TGTGCCAGCAGCTTAGACAGCTCTGGAAACACCATATATTTT.

CDR3 residues: CASSLVVTPNTEAFF. CDR3 DNA: TGTGCCAGCAGCTTGGTCGTGACACCGAACACTGAAGCTTTCTTT. This chain connects TRBV5-8 to TRBJ1-1; D gene uncertain. Trimming took off 0 bases at V and 1 base at J, with 10 bases between the two ends. CDR3 length: 15 amino acids. Germline CDR1 and CDR2: SGHTS and YDEGEE.

J is TRBJ2-4 and V is TRBV6-1; 8 nucleotides match TRBD1. This CDR3 contains 14 residues. The germline V gene has CDR1 MNHNS and CDR2 SASEGT. With V trimmed by 6 bases and J by 6 bases, 7 bases remained unmatched. The CDR3 reads CASSVGTGRNIQYF. CDR3 DNA sequence: TGTGCCAGCAGCGTGGGGACAGGAAGAAACATTCAGTACTTC.

This chain uses TRBV2 with TRBJ1-5; 9 bases match TRBD1. The CDR3 extends over 18 amino acids. Per germline, CDR1 SNHLY and CDR2 FYNNEI. V lost 6 bases and J lost 7; bases outside the gene matches: 19. The CDR3, as DNA: TGTGCCAGCAGCACCTCCGGGACAGGGTGGACCAACCCACAGCCCCAGCATTTT. Translated: CASSTSGTGWTNPQPQHF.

This rearrangement joins TRBV7-2 to TRBJ2-5, with 9 bases matching TRBD2. Unmatched junction bases numbered 13, after V lost 1 base and J lost 4 bases. The CDR3 contains 18 residues. Germline V gene lookup returns CDR1 SGHTA and CDR2 FQGNSA. The DNA of the CDR3 is TGTGCCAGCAGCTTAGGGGACCTGCTAGCGGGGTTGATAGAGACCCAGTACTTC. Translated: CASSLGDLLAGLIETQYF.

This clone was observed a single time. The genes are TRBV29-1 and TRBJ2-2; 9 bases are shared with TRBD2. This CDR3 contains 16 residues. V gave up 3 bases and J gave up 1 base; unmatched junction bases: 6. Germline CDR1 SQVTM, CDR2 ANQGSEA. CDR3 protein: CSVELAGIMNTGELFF. CDR3 DNA: TGCAGCGTTGAGCTAGCGGGGATTATGAACACCGGGGAGCTGTTTTTT.

The chain combines TRBV5-1 with TRBJ2-3; TRBD1 matches 9 bases. Germline V lookup: CDR1 SGHRS, CDR2 YFSETQ. With 3 bases clipped from V and 6 bases from J, the junction kept 8 bases outside the gene matches. The CDR3 has 15 amino acids. As DNA, the CDR3 is TGCGCCAGCAGCTCGAGGACAGGGGAGGGGGATACGCAGTATTTT. It encodes CASSSRTGEGDTQYF.

J is TRBJ1-5 and V is TRBV5-1; a weak D match, TRBD1 (5 bases). V was pared by 7 bases and J by 4 bases, with 12 bases between. The V gene's germline CDR1 is SGHRS and CDR2 YFSETQ. The CDR3 runs to 13 residues. The CDR3: CASGRAPNQPQHF. In DNA form, the CDR3 reads TGCGCCAGCGGCAGGGCCCCTAATCAGCCCCAGCATTTT.

The CDR3 sequence: CASSLFGLAGAGELFF. As DNA, the CDR3 is TGTGCCAGCAGTTTATTTGGACTAGCGGGGGCCGGGGAGCTGTTTTTT. V usage is TRBV27 and J usage is TRBJ2-2, with 13 nucleotides matching TRBD2. V was pared by 1 base and J by 6 bases, with 2 bases of the junction left unmatched. Germline CDR1 is MNHEY and CDR2 is SMNVEV (reference sequence). The CDR3 sequence is 16 residues long.

The chain links TRBV5-5 to TRBJ2-2; TRBD1 matches at 9 bases. Per germline, CDR1 SGHKS and CDR2 YYEKEE (reference sequence). The CDR3 contains 17 residues. V gave up 7 bases and J gave up 3 bases; unmatched junction bases: 13. CDR3 sequence: CASLPTGGVRYTGELFF. The CDR3 DNA follows: TGTGCCAGCCTCCCTACAGGGGGCGTGCGTTACACCGGGGAGCTGTTTTTT. The complete variable domain, with remaining parts taken from reference TRBV5-5 and TRBJ2-2, reads DAGVTQSPTHLIKTRGQQVTLRCSPISGHKSVSWYQQVLGQGPQFIFQYYEKEERGRGNFPDRFSARQFPNYSSELNVNALLLGDSALYLCASLPTGGVRYTGELFFGEGSRLTVL.

The genes are TRBV4-3 and TRBJ1-3; D is unresolved. Germline V gene data show CDR1 as LGHNA and CDR2 as YSLEER. The CDR3 contains 15 residues. V was shortened by 2 bases and J by 2 bases, with 10 bases between the two germline ends. As DNA, the CDR3 is TGCGCCAGCAGCCAATACACCGTACCTGGAAACACCATATATTTT. It encodes CASSQYTVPGNTIYF.

This chain joins TRBV9 and TRBJ2-7, with unresolved D. The V end was cut by 0 bases, the J end by 3 bases, with 10 bases between. The CDR3 runs to 14 residues. In germline, CDR1 is SGDLS, CDR2 YYNGEE. CDR3 region: CASSVVPNSYEQYF. The DNA of the CDR3 is TGTGCCAGCAGCGTAGTCCCAAATAGCTACGAGCAGTACTTC.